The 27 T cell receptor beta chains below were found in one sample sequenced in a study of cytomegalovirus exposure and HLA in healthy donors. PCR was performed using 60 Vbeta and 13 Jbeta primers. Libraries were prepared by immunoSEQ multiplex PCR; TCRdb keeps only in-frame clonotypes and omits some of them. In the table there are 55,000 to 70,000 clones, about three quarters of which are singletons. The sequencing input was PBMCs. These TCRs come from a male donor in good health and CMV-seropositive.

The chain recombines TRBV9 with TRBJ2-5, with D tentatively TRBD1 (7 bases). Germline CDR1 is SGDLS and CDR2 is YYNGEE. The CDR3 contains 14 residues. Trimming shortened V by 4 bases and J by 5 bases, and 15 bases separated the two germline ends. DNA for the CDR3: TGTGCCAGCAGCCCAACAGGGGACTGGGAGACCCAGTACTTC. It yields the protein CASSPTGDWETQYF.

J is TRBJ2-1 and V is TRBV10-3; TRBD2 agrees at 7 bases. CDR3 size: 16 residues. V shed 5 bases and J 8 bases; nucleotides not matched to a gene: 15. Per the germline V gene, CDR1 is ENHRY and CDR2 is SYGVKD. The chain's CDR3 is CAISSGTITPTYEQFF. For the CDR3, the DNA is TGTGCCATCAGTTCCGGGACTATCACTCCTACCTATGAGCAGTTCTTC.

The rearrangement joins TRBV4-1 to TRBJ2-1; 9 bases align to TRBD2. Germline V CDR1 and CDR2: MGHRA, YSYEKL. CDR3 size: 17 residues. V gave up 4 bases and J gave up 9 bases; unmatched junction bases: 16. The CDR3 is CASSPQAGGGGPGEQFF. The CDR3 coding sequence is TGCGCCAGCAGCCCCCAGGCCGGCGGGGGGGGGCCGGGTGAGCAGTTCTTC.

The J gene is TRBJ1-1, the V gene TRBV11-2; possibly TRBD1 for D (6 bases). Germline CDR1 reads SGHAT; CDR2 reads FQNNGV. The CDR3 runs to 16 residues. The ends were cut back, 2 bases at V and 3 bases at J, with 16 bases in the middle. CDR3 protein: CASSLPRTVEYTEAFF. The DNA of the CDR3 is TGTGCCAGCAGCTTACCAAGGACAGTCGAGTACACTGAAGCTTTCTTT.

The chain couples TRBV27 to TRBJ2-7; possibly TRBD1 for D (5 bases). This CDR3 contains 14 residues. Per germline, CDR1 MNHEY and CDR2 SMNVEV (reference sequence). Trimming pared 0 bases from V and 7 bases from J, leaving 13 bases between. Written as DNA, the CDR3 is TGTGCCAGCAGTTTATCCGGCAGGGTGGGTGAGCAGTACTTC. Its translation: CASSLSGRVGEQYF.

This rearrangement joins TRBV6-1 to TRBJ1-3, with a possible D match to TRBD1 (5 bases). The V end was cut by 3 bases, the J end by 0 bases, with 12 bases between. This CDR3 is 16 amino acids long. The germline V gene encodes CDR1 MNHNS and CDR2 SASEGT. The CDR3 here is CASSEGRALSGNTIYF. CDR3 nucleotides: TGTGCCAGCAGTGAGGGCAGGGCCCTCTCTGGAAACACCATATATTTT.

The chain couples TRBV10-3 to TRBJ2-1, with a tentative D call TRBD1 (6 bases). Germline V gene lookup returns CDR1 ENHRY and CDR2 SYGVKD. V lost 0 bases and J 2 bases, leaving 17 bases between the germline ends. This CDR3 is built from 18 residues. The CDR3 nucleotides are TGTGCCATCAGTGAGTCAAGTCGGGTCGGGACACCCTACAATGAGCAGTTCTTC. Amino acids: CAISESSRVGTPYNEQFF.

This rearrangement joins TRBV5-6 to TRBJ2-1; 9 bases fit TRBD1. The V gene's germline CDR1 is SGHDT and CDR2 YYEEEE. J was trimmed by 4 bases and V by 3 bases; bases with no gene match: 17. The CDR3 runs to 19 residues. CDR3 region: CASSSNTITGGFLYNEQFF. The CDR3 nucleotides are TGTGCCAGCAGCTCTAACACAATAACAGGGGGCTTTTTGTACAATGAGCAGTTCTTC.

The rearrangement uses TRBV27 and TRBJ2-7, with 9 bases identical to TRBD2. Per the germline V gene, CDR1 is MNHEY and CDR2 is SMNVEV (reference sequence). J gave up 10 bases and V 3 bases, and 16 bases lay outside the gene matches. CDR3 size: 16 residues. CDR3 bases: TGTGCCAGCAGTTTGACGCTAGCGGGGCGTAGATCGGAACAGTACTTC. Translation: CASSLTLAGRRSEQYF.

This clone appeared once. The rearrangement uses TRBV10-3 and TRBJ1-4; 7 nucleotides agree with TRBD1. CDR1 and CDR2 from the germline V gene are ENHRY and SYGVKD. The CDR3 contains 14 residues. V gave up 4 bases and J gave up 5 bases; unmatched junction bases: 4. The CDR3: CAISAGTVNEKLFF. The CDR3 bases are TGTGCCATCAGTGCCGGGACAGTGAATGAAAAACTGTTTTTT.

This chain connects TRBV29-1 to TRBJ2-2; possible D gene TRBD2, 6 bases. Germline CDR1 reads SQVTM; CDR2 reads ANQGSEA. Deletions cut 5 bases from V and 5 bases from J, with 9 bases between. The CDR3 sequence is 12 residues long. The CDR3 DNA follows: TGCAGCGTTTGGGGGGATACCGGGGAGCTGTTTTTT. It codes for CSVWGDTGELFF.

CDR3 DNA: TGCAGCGTTGACTCCGGACTAGCGGGGAGATCTAGCACAGATACGCAGTATTTT. It yields the protein CSVDSGLAGRSSTDTQYF. The V gene is TRBV29-1, the J gene TRBJ2-3, with 12 bases that match TRBD2. This CDR3 comprises 18 residues. Unmatched junction bases numbered 10, after V lost 3 bases and J lost 0 bases. From germline, CDR1 is SQVTM and CDR2 ANQGSEA.

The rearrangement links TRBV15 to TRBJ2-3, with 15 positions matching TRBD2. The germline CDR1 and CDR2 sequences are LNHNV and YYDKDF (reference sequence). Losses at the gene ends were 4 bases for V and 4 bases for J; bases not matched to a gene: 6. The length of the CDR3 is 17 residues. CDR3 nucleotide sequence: TGTGCCACCAGCAAGGGACTAGCGGGGGGTATCGCAGATACGCAGTATTTT. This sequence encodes CATSKGLAGGIADTQYF. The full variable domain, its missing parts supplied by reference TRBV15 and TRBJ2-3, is DAMVIQNPRYQVTQFGKPVTLSCSQTLNHNVMYWYQQKSSQAPKLLFHYYDKDFNNEADTPDNFQSRRPNTSFCFLDIRSPGLGDTAMYLCATSKGLAGGIADTQYFGPGTRLTVL.

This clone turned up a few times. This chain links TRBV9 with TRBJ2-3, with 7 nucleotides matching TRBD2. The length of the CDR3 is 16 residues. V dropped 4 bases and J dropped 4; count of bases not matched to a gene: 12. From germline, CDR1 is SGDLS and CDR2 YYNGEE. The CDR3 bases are TGTGCCAGCAGCCCACGGGTAGCGGCGGGGGCAGATACGCAGTATTTT. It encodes CASSPRVAAGADTQYF.

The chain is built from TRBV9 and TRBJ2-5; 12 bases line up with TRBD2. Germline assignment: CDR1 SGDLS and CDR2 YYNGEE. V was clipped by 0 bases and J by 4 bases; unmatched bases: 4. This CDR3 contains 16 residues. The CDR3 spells CASSVASGGGRETQYF. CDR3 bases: TGTGCCAGCAGCGTAGCTAGCGGGGGGGGCAGAGAGACCCAGTACTTC.

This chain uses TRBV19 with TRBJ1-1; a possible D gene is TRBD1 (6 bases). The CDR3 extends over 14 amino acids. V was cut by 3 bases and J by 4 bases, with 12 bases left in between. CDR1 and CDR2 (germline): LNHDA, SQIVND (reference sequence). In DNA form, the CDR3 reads TGTGCCAGTAGTATTCAGGGGCCCAGCACTGAAGCTTTCTTT. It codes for CASSIQGPSTEAFF.

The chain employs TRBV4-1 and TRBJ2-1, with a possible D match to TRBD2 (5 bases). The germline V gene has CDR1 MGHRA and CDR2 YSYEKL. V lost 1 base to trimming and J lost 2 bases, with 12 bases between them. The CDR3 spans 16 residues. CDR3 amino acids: CASSQVLGVPYNEQFF. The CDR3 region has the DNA TGCGCCAGCAGCCAAGTTCTCGGGGTTCCCTACAATGAGCAGTTCTTC.

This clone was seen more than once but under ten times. CDR3 sequence: CASILLQGADTQYF. In DNA form, the CDR3 reads TGTGCCAGCATCCTCCTCCAGGGGGCAGATACGCAGTATTTT. V gene TRBV2 combines with J gene TRBJ2-3; TRBD1 aligns across 7 bases. From germline, CDR1 is SNHLY and CDR2 FYNNEI. V lost 7 bases and J lost 4; bases outside the gene matches: 8. The CDR3 is 14 amino acids.

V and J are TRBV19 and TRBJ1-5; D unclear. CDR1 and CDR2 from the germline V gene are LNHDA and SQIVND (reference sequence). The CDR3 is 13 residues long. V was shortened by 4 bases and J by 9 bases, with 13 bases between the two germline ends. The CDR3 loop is CASSTRRGGPQHF. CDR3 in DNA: TGTGCCAGTAGTACCCGGCGAGGAGGGCCCCAGCATTTT.

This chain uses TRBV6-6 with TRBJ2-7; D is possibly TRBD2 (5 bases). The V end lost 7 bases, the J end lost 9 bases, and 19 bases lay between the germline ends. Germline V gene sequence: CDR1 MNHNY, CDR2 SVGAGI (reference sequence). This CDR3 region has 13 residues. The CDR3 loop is CASTLGVGVGQYF. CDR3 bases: TGTGCCAGCACCTTAGGTGTCGGGGTGGGGCAGTACTTC.

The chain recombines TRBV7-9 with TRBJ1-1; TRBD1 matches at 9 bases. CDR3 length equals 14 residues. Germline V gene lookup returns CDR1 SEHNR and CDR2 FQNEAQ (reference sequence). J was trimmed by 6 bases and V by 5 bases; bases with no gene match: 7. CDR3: CASSDTGGEAEAFF. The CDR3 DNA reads TGTGCCAGCAGCGATACAGGGGGCGAGGCTGAAGCTTTCTTT.

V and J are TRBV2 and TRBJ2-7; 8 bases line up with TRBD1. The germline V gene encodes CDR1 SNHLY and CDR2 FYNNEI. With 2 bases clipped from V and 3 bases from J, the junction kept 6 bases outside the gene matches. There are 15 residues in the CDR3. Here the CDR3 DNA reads TGTGCCAGCAGTGAACGGCGGACAGGGATCTACGAGCAGTACTTC. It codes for CASSERRTGIYEQYF.

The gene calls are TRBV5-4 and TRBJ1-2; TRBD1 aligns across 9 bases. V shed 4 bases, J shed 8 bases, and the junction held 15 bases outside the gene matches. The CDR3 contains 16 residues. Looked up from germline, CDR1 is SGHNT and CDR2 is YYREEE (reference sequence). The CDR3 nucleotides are TGTGCCAGCAGCCCGGGGGGGGGACAGGGTCTGCAGGGCTACACCTTC. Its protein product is CASSPGGGQGLQGYTF.

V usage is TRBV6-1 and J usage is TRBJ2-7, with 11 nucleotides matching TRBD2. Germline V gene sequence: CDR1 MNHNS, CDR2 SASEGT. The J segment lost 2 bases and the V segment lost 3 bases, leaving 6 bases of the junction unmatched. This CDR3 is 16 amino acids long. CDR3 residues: CASSEPGLAGPYEQYF. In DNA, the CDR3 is TGTGCCAGCAGTGAGCCCGGACTAGCGGGTCCCTACGAGCAGTACTTC.

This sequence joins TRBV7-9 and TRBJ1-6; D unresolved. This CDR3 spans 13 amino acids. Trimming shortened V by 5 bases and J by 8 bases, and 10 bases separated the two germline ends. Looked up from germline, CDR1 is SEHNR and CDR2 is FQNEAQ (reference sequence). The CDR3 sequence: CASSRTADSPLHF. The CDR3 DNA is TGTGCCAGCAGCAGAACAGCCGATTCACCCCTCCACTTT.

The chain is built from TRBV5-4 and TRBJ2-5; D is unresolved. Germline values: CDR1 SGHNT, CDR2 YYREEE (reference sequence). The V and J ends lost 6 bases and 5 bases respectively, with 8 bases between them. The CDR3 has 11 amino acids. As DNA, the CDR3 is TGTGCCAGCACCGACTGGGAGACCCAGTACTTC. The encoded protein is CASTDWETQYF.

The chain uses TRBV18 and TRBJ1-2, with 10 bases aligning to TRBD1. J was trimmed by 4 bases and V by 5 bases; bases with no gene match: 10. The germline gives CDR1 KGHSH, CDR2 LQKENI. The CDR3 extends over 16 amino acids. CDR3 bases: TGTGCCAGCTCAGCTGGGAGCGGGACAGGGGCCTATGGCTACACCTTC. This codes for CASSAGSGTGAYGYTF.